Here is one T cell receptor beta chain with its context. Its antigen is currently not known. Qualities for individual bases were not recorded, and no much larger clone is one base off. This record comes from a study of T cell responses to AZD1222 COVID-19 vaccine (dated by TCRdb to about 2021). About the full investigation: AZD1222 recipients whose second dose came at about 4 weeks and those whose second dose came at about 12 weeks were combined into one group, since spike-specific TCR depth and breadth did not differ between the two schedules. TCR sequencing was performed for approximately 240 trial participants, of whom about 200 were given two doses of AZD1222 and 26 were given two doses of MenACWY control vaccine. Enrollment into the trials was organized by age into subgroups of 18-55, 56-69 and 70-plus years, and those subgroups contained approximately 150, 30 and 60 TCR-sequenced participants, respectively.

The sample's time point, from its label and the paper: baseline before first vaccination. Vaccinee samples came from UK trials COV001 and COV002, including a single-blind randomized controlled phase 2/3 trial of AZD1222 (ChAdOx1 nCoV-19) in healthy adults. For TCRbeta chain sequencing, PBMC samples were collected from trial participants at day 0 and at day 28 after the second dose. The CDR3 regions of human TCRbeta chains were analyzed by immunosequencing. The original methods were these. Repertoire TCRs were matched against a reference library of SARS-CoV-2-specific TCRs generated with the MIRA antigen-specificity platform. Breadth was defined as the fraction of unique TCRs that were SARS-CoV-2-associated. Depth was defined as the fraction of total T cells that were SARS-CoV-2-associated. Each spike-specific TCR was assigned to its reactive spike region and to a CD4 or CD8 class using the MIRA data. Log10-transformed breadth and depth values were compared by one-way ANOVA with Sidak's multiple comparisons tests. TCRdb's version of the immuneACCESS table is confined to in-frame rearrangements and falls short of the full clone set. An unresolved V gene accounts for under half of the shortfall where checked; the remainder is of unknown origin. V and J calls and clone size are copied from that table; D and trimming were computed from the DNA. The sample table contains approximately 50,000 clones; only one count was recorded for approximately 80% of them. The top ten clonotypes cover around 6.6% of the sample.

The study at large found these results: No day 14 peak-response samples were available, so repertoires were characterized only after the peak T cell response. Nearly half of unique spike-specific TCRs reportedly recognized epitopes outside regions mutated in the B.1.351 and B.1.1.7 variants. After two AZD1222 doses, spike-specific TCR breadth and depth were significantly higher than at day 0 and than in MenACWY recipients. Participants were mostly white British and included more females than males, and it was suggested by the authors that clonal diversity may have been underestimated. The 56-69-year group was small, and its depth increase did not reach significance, likely because of low power. The vaccine-associated CD4 TCRs covered the entire spike protein, and the dominant responses fell in regions 160-218 and 743-854. Only a handful of AZD1222 recipients were SARS-CoV-2 seropositive at baseline, limiting conclusions about previously exposed vaccinees.

The clonotype was recovered from an adult in good health. The sequencing here drew on peripheral blood, taken on day 0 of AZD1222 vaccination.

Here the CDR3 is given as CASSLTQRSYYEQYF. At the DNA level, the sequence is TGTGCCAGCAGCTTAACTCAGCGATCCTATTACGAGCAGTACTTC. Recombination connected TRBV7-9 to TRBJ2-7; the D gene assignment is ambiguous. The CDR3 starts with the cysteine, ends with the phenylalanine, and has 15 residues. Of the read, only the CDR3 DNA is kept; its 45 bases are in frame from base 1. The germline V gene encodes CDR1 SEHNR and CDR2 FQNEAQ (reference sequence). The V and J ends are trimmed by 2 bases and 4 bases, leaving 15 bases between them.